This T cell receptor (beta chain) was recorded in a study of beta chain features in type 1 diabetes. Findings and limits, study-wide: Sequencing the cDNA could make cells with high TCR expression show up more than they should. Patients with Type 1 diabetes showed moderately but significantly shorter TCRB CDR3s in all four CD4+ subsets. Relative to healthy donors, patients appeared to have naive, central memory and Treg TCRB repertoires that were more similar.

Reverse transcription of all isolated RNA meant that expressed TCRB transcripts were sequenced. Assay: immunoSEQ multiplex PCR; the TCRdb copy retains only in-frame clones and omits some. The data hold hundreds of thousands of clones, with 15% to 20% observed a single time. Looked up from germline, CDR1 is MDHEN and CDR2 is SYDVKM. V lost 2 bases and J lost 1; bases outside the gene matches: 8. This CDR3 spans 18 amino acids. Sorting that relied on CD45RO/CCR7/CD25/CD127/CD95/CD27 yielded CD4+ naive, central memory, regulatory and stem cell-like memory cells. Turning to this clone: Antigen unknown.

The material sequenced was naive CD4+ T cells from blood. This rearrangement joins TRBV28 to TRBJ1-1, with 12 nucleotides matching TRBD1. This TCR came from a woman under 30 in good health. The CDR3 is CASSLGGQGARKNTEAFF. In DNA, the CDR3 is TGTGCCAGCAGTTTAGGGGGACAGGGGGCCCGGAAGAACACTGAAGCTTTCTTT. The complete variable domain, with remaining parts taken from reference TRBV28 and TRBJ1-1, reads DVKVTQSSRYLVKRTGEKVFLECVQDMDHENMFWYRQDPGLGLRLIYFSYDVKMKEKGDIPEGYSVSREKKERFSLILESASTNQTSMYLCASSLGGQGARKNTEAFFGQGTRLTVV.